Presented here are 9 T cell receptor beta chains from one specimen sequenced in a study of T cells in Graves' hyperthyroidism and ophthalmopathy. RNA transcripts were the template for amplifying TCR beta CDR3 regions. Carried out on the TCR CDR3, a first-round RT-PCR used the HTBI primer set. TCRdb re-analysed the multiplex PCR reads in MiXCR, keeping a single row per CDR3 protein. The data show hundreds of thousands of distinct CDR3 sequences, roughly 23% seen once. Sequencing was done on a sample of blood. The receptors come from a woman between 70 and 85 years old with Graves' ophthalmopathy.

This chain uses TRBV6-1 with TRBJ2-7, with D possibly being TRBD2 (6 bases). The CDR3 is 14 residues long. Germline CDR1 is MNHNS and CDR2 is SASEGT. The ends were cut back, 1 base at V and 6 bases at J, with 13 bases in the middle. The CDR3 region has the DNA TGTGCCAGCAGTGAAGTCGGGGGTAGCTCCGAGCAGTACTTC. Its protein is CASSEVGGSSEQYF.

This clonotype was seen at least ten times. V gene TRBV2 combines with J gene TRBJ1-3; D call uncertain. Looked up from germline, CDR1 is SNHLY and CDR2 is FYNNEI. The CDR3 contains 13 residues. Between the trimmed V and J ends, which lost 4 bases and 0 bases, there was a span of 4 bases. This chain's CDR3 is CASSGHSGNTIYF. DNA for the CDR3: TGTGCCAGCAGTGGGCACTCTGGAAACACCATATATTTT. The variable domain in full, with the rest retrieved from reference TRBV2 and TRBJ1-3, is EPEVTQTPSHQVTQMGQEVILRCVPISNHLYFYWYRQILGQKVEFLVSFYNNEISEKSEIFDDQFSVERPDGSNFTLKIRSTKLEDSAMYFCASSGHSGNTIYFGEGSWLTVV.

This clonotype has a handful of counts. The CDR3 nucleotides read TGCAGCCGCTTGGCCGGCCGGGGTACAGATACGCAGTATTTT. Protein product: CSRLAGRGTDTQYF. This rearrangement joins TRBV20-1 to TRBJ2-3; D may be TRBD2 (5 bases). The germline gives CDR1 DFQATT, CDR2 SNEGSKA (reference sequence). CDR3 length equals 14 residues.

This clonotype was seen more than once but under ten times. CDR3 protein: CASSLFPGTTYEQYF. CDR3 DNA: TGTGCCAGCAGCTTATTCCCAGGAACCACCTACGAGCAGTACTTC. The genes are TRBV7-3 and TRBJ2-7; no clear D. The germline CDR1 and CDR2 sequences are SGHTA and FQGTGA. V was cut by 2 bases and J by 2 bases, with 13 bases left in between. The CDR3 sequence is 15 residues long.

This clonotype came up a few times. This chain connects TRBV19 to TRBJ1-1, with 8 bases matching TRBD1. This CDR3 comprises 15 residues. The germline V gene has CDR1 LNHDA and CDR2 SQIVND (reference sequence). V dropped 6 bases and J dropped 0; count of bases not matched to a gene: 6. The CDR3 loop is CASRQTGVMNTEAFF. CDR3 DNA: TGTGCCAGTAGGCAGACAGGGGTCATGAACACTGAAGCTTTCTTT.

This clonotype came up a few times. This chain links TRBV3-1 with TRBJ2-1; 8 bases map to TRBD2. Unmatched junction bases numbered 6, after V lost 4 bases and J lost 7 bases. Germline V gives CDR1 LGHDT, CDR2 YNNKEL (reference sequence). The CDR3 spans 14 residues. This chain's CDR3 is CASSPGAGVNEQFF. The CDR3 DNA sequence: TGTGCCAGCAGCCCCGGAGCGGGAGTGAATGAGCAGTTCTTC.

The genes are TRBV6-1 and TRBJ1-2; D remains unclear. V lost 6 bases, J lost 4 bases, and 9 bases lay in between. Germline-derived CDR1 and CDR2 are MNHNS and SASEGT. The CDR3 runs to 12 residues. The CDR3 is CASSARAYGYTF. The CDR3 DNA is TGTGCCAGCAGCGCAAGGGCCTATGGCTACACCTTC.

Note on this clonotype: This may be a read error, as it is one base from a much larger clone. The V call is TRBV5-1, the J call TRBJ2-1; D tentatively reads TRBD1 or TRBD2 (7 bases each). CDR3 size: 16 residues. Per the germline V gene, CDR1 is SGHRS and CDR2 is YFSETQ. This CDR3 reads CASSLGEGTVYNGQFF. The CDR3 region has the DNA TGCGCCAGCAGCTTGGGGGAGGGGACAGTCTACAATGGGCAGTTCTTC.

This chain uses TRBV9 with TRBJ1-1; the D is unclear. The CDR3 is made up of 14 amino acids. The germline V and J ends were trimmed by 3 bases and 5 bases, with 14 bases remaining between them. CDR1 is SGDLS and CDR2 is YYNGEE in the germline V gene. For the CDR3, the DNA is TGTGCCAGCAGCGACTCGATGGGTTTGACTGAAGCTTTCTTT. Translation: CASSDSMGLTEAFF. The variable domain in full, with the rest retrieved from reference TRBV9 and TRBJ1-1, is DSGVTQTPKHLITATGQRVTLRCSPRSGDLSVYWYQQSLDQGLQFLIQYYNGEERAKGNILERFSAQQFPDLHSELNLSSLELGDSALYFCASSDSMGLTEAFFGQGTRLTVV.